The 23 T cell receptor beta chains below all came from one sample that was sequenced in a study of blood T cells in healthy people across ages. A second PCR of 7 to 11 cycles used a sample-barcoded 5' primer and a J-beta primer mix. TCRdb re-called the 5' RACE reads with MiXCR, one entry per CDR3 protein. The sample lists 1.5 million to 2 million distinct CDR3 sequences; roughly 43% were seen once. Material for sequencing was blood. Receptor source: a human donor in good health.

This clonotype was observed a few times. The rearrangement uses TRBV3-1 and TRBJ2-1, with D possibly matching TRBD2 (5 bases). With 1 base removed from V and 7 bases from J, the gap between germline ends came to 8 bases. The CDR3 contains 13 residues. CDR1 and CDR2 (germline): LGHDT, YNNKEL (reference sequence). The CDR3 reads CASSQVAWNEQFF. The CDR3 nucleotides are TGTGCCAGCAGCCAAGTAGCGTGGAATGAGCAGTTCTTC.

The chain joins TRBV10-3 to TRBJ1-6; TRBD1 is a possible D gene (6 bases). The germline V gene has CDR1 ENHRY and CDR2 SYGVKD. This CDR3 is 13 amino acids long. V lost 2 bases to trimming and J lost 9 bases, with 8 bases between them. CDR3 coding DNA: TGTGCCATCAGTGAGCCAGGGGTTTCACCCCTCCACTTT. Translated, it gives CAISEPGVSPLHF.

In its sample, this clonotype was seen many times. The rearrangement links TRBV20-1 to TRBJ2-7, with 12 bases aligning to TRBD1. This CDR3 spans 13 amino acids. The V gene end was trimmed by 6 bases and the J gene end by 4 bases; junction bases not matched to a gene: 4. CDR1 and CDR2 from the germline V gene are DFQATT and SNEGSKA (reference sequence). The CDR3 region is CSAPGQGAYEQYF. CDR3 nucleotides: TGCAGTGCACCGGGACAGGGGGCTTACGAGCAGTACTTC.

This clonotype has a handful of counts. The V call is TRBV5-5, the J call TRBJ1-1; no definite D call. CDR1 is SGHKS, CDR2 YYEKEE, per germline (reference sequence). V shed 4 bases and J shed 4 bases, with 17 bases lying between them. This CDR3 has 15 residues. CDR3 loop: CASSPETIRSTEAFF. The CDR3 nucleotides read TGTGCCAGCAGCCCGGAGACCATCAGGAGCACTGAAGCTTTCTTT.

V and J are TRBV5-1 and TRBJ2-1, with 8 bases identical to TRBD1. Germline trimming cut 4 bases from V and 1 base from J; bases unmatched to any gene: 4. The germline gives CDR1 SGHRS, CDR2 YFSETQ. The CDR3 contains 15 residues. In nucleotides, the CDR3 is TGCGCCAGCAGCCGGGACAGGTTATCCTACAATGAGCAGTTCTTC. This sequence encodes CASSRDRLSYNEQFF. Complete variable domain (other parts from reference TRBV5-1 and TRBJ2-1): KAGVTQTPRYLIKTRGQQVTLSCSPISGHRSVSWYQQTPGQGLQFLFEYFSETQRNKGNFPGRFSGRQFSNSRSEMNVSTLELGDSALYLCASSRDRLSYNEQFFGPGTRLTVL.

This clonotype was detected a few times. CDR3 coding DNA: TGCGCCAGCAGCCAAGATGGGCAGGGGAGCCTCGAGCAGTACTTC. Translating gives CASSQDGQGSLEQYF. V is TRBV4-3 and J is TRBJ2-7; D is perhaps TRBD1 (6 bases). The CDR3 has 15 residues. Germline CDR1 is LGHNA and CDR2 is YSLEER. The V gene lost 0 bases and the J gene lost 6 bases, with 15 bases spanning the gap.

The J gene is TRBJ1-2, the V gene TRBV6-5; tentatively, D is TRBD1 (6 bases). Trimming stripped 5 bases from V and 7 bases from J, with 20 bases between. Germline V gene sequence: CDR1 MNHEY, CDR2 SVGAGI. The CDR3 is 15 residues long. In nucleotides, the CDR3 is TGTGCCAGCAGTCCCAGATGGGGGGCGCAGAGTGGCTACACCTTC. It encodes CASSPRWGAQSGYTF.

The chain uses TRBV12-3 or TRBV12-4 and TRBJ2-1; 10 bases match TRBD2. The CDR3 spans 15 residues. V lost 6 bases and J lost 5; bases outside the gene matches: 7. The CDR3 here is CASSQTSGLDNEQFF. The CDR3 nucleotides are TGTGCCAGCAGCCAGACTAGCGGGTTAGACAATGAGCAGTTCTTC.

This clonotype was observed a few times. The chain is built from TRBV4-1 and TRBJ2-7, with D unresolved. V lost 4 bases and J lost 11, with 12 bases in between. The CDR3 runs 11 residues. The germline CDR1 and CDR2 sequences are MGHRA and YSYEKL. The CDR3 reads CASSLTERKYF. DNA of the CDR3: TGCGCCAGCAGCCTCACTGAAAGAAAGTACTTC.

In the case of this clonotype: Just one base apart from a much larger clone, this may be a read error. The chain carries TRBV29-1 and TRBJ1-2, with D unclear. Germline CDR1 is SQVTM and CDR2 is ANQGSEA. CDR3 length: 13 amino acids. Trimming took 0 bases from V and 8 from J, leaving 13 bases between them. In DNA form, the CDR3 reads TGCAGCGTTGAAGATGGACGGTCGGCCGGCTACACCTTC. Its protein product is CSVEDGRSAGYTF.

The chain recombines TRBV12-3 or TRBV12-4 with TRBJ1-2; tentative D call: TRBD1 (5 bases). The CDR3 contains 14 residues. V dropped 5 bases and J dropped 8 bases, with 18 bases sitting between them. The CDR3 sequence: CASSTDGRVRGYTF. CDR3 bases: TGTGCCAGCAGTACTGACGGCAGGGTGCGCGGCTACACCTTC.

The chain recombines TRBV5-1 with TRBJ2-1; 8 bases align to TRBD2. Looked up from germline, CDR1 is SGHRS and CDR2 is YFSETQ. CDR3 size: 16 residues. Trimming cost V 3 bases and J 6 bases; bases outside gene matches: 11. CDR3 nucleotides: TGCGCCAGCAGCTGGTACGGGACTAGTCCCCTCAATGAGCAGTTCTTC. This sequence encodes CASSWYGTSPLNEQFF.

J is TRBJ1-1 and V is TRBV28; D gene uncertain. V lost 3 bases, J lost 7 bases, and 9 bases lay in between. CDR1 is MDHEN and CDR2 is SYDVKM in the germline V gene. The CDR3 is made up of 12 amino acids. This chain's CDR3 is CASSFGDYEAFF. CDR3 DNA: TGTGCCAGCAGTTTCGGAGATTATGAAGCTTTCTTT.

The CDR3 nucleotides read TGTGCCAGCAGTTACTCGACAGGGGGCCCCTACGAGCAGTACTTC. It is translated as CASSYSTGGPYEQYF. The chain couples TRBV6-5 to TRBJ2-7; 10 bases agree with TRBD1. The trim removed 0 bases at V and 2 bases at J, leaving 1 base unmatched. CDR3 length: 15 residues. Germline assignment: CDR1 MNHEY and CDR2 SVGAGI.

The chain carries TRBV20-1 and TRBJ2-7, with D unresolved. CDR3 length equals 13 residues. Germline V gene lookup returns CDR1 DFQATT and CDR2 SNEGSKA (reference sequence). The germline V and J ends were trimmed by 3 bases and 6 bases, with 15 bases remaining between them. The CDR3 sequence is CSARVSTVLEQYF. The CDR3 bases are TGCAGTGCTAGGGTTAGTACCGTCCTCGAGCAGTACTTC.

V usage is TRBV7-3 and J usage is TRBJ2-2; D remains ambiguous. CDR3 length: 16 residues. Trimming removed 5 bases from V and 6 bases from J, with 19 bases in between. Germline CDR1 is SGHTA and CDR2 is FQGTGA. The CDR3 protein is CASSPRPAEYAGELFF. The CDR3 DNA follows: TGTGCCAGCAGCCCCCGCCCCGCGGAGTACGCCGGGGAGCTGTTTTTT.

This clonotype was recorded at least ten times. The rearrangement uses TRBV7-9 and TRBJ2-7; D gene unclear. The CDR3 covers 12 residues. V shed 3 bases and J shed 3 bases, with 6 bases lying between them. The germline CDR1 and CDR2 sequences are SEHNR and FQNEAQ (reference sequence). The DNA for the CDR3 is TGTGCCAGCAGCTTGGCGAACTACGAGCAGTACTTC. Translated, it gives CASSLANYEQYF.

This clonotype has just a few counts. The chain uses TRBV7-9 and TRBJ2-3, with 12 bases lining up with TRBD2. Germline V lookup: CDR1 SEHNR, CDR2 FQNEAQ (reference sequence). The CDR3 runs to 16 residues. The V segment lost 6 bases and the J segment 6 bases; nucleotides outside the gene matches: 10. The CDR3 DNA reads as TGTGCCAGCAGTTCTAGGACTAGCGGGGTTTTCGATACGCAGTATTTT. This codes for CASSSRTSGVFDTQYF.

This clonotype was detected a few times. The gene calls are TRBV5-5 and TRBJ2-1; 14 nucleotides line up with TRBD2. CDR1 and CDR2 (germline): SGHKS, YYEKEE (reference sequence). CDR3 length: 19 residues. The ends lost 4 bases at V and 7 bases at J; junction bases unmatched: 16. CDR3 in DNA: TGTGCCAGCAGCACCGGACTAGCGGGGGGCCCCAGGGATAGAAATGAGCAGTTCTTC. This codes for CASSTGLAGGPRDRNEQFF. Together with reference TRBV5-5 and TRBJ2-1, the CDR3 gives the full variable domain: DAGVTQSPTHLIKTRGQQVTLRCSPISGHKSVSWYQQVLGQGPQFIFQYYEKEERGRGNFPDRFSARQFPNYSSELNVNALLLGDSALYLCASSTGLAGGPRDRNEQFFGPGTRLTVL.

CDR3 loop: CASSPVLTDTQYF. In DNA, the CDR3 is TGCGCCAGCAGCCCGGTTCTCACAGATACGCAGTATTTT. The chain carries TRBV5-1 and TRBJ2-3; no definite D call. The germline gives CDR1 SGHRS, CDR2 YFSETQ. CDR3 size: 13 residues. The V gene lost 4 bases and the J gene lost 2 bases, with 8 bases spanning the gap.

This clonotype has only a few counts. The chain couples TRBV7-2 to TRBJ1-5; D not resolved. CDR3 size: 15 residues. The V gene lost 5 bases and the J gene lost 1 base, with 12 bases spanning the gap. Germline CDR1 SGHTA, CDR2 FQGNSA. CDR3 region: CASSLGPDSNQPQHF. As DNA, the CDR3 is TGTGCCAGCAGCCTTGGACCGGACAGCAATCAGCCCCAGCATTTT.

This clonotype was found a few times. The J gene is TRBJ2-5, the V gene TRBV2; 15 nucleotides line up with TRBD2. CDR1 SNHLY and CDR2 FYNNEI come from the germline V gene. The CDR3 totals 17 residues. Trimming at V came to 5 bases and at J to 2 bases, leaving 6 bases not matched to a gene. The chain's CDR3 is CASSWTSGGALQETQYF. DNA for the CDR3: TGTGCCAGCAGTTGGACTAGCGGGGGGGCCCTTCAAGAGACCCAGTACTTC.

V gene TRBV20-1 combines with J gene TRBJ2-2, with 9 bases matching TRBD1. The V segment lost 5 bases and the J segment 5 bases; nucleotides outside the gene matches: 9. Germline loops: CDR1 DFQATT, CDR2 SNEGSKA (reference sequence). This CDR3 spans 15 amino acids. This chain's CDR3 is CSARPRDRVTGELFF. CDR3 coding DNA: TGCAGTGCTCGACCCCGGGACAGGGTGACCGGGGAGCTGTTTTTT.